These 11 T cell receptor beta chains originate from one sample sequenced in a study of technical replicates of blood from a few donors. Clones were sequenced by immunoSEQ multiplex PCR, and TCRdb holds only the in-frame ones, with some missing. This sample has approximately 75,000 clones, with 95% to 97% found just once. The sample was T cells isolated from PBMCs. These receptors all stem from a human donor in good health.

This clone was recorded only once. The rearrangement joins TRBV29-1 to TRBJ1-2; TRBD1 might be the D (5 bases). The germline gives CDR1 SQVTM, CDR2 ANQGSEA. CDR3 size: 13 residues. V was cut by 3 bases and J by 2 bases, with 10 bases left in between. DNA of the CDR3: TGCAGCGTTGAGGACATCATGAACTATGGCTACACCTTC. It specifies CSVEDIMNYGYTF.

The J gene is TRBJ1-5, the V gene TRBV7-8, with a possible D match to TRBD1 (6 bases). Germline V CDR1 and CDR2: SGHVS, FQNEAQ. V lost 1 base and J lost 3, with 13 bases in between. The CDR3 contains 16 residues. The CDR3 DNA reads TGTGCCAGCAGCTTAGGCCTGACAGGCCTCAATCAGCCCCAGCATTTT. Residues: CASSLGLTGLNQPQHF.

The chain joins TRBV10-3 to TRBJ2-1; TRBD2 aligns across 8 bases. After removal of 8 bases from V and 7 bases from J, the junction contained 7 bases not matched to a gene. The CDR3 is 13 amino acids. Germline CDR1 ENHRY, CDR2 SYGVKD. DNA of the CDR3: TGTGCCATCTTGGCGGGAGGTGAGAATGAGCAGTTCTTC. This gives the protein CAILAGGENEQFF.

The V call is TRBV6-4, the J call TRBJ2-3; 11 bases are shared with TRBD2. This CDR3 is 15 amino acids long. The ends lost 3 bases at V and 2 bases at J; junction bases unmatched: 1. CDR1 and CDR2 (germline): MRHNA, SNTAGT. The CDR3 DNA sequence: TGTGCCAGCAGTGAACTAGCGGGAGCCACAGATACGCAGTATTTT. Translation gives CASSELAGATDTQYF.

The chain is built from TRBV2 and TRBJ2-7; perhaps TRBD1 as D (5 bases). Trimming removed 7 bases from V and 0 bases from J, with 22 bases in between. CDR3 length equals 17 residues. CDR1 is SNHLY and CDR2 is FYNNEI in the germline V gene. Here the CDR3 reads CASTPTPDSIFSYEQYF. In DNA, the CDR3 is TGTGCCAGCACCCCGACCCCCGACAGCATCTTCTCCTACGAGCAGTACTTC.

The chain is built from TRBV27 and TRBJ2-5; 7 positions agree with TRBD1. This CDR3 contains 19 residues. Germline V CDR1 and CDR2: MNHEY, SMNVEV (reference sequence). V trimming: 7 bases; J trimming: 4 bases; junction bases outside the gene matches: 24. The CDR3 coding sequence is TGTGCCAGCAATCCGGTACCACATAGACAGGGAAGTAAACGAGAGACCCAGTACTTC. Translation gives CASNPVPHRQGSKRETQYF.

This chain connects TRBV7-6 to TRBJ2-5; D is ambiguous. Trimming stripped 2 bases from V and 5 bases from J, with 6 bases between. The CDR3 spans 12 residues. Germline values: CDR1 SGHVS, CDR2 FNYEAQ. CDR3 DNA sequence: TGTGCCAGCAGCTTAATATTGGAGACCCAGTACTTC. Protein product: CASSLILETQYF.

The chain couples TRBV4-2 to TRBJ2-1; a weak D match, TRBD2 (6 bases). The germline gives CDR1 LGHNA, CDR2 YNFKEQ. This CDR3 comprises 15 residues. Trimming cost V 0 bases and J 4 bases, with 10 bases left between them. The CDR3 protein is CASSQEGRTYNEQFF. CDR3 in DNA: TGTGCCAGCAGCCAAGAAGGGAGGACTTACAATGAGCAGTTCTTC.

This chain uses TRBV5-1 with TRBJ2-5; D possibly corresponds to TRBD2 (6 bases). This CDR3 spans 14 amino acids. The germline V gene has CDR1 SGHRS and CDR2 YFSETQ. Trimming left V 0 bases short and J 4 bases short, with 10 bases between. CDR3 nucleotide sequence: TGCGCCAGCAGCTTGGAACGGGAGTCAGAGACCCAGTACTTC. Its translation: CASSLERESETQYF.

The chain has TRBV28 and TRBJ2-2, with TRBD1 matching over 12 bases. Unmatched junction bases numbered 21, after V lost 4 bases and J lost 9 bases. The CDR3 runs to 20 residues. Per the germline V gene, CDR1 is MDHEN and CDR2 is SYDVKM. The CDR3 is CASSSHTGDRGPRRSRELFF. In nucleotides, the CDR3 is TGTGCCAGCAGTTCGCATACGGGGGACAGGGGGCCCCGGCGGTCCCGGGAGCTGTTTTTT.

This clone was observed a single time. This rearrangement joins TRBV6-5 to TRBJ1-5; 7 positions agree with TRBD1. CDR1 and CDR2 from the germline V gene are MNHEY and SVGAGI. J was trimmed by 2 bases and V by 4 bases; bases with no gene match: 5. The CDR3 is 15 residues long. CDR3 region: CASSFNRGGNQPQHF. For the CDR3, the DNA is TGTGCCAGCAGTTTTAACAGGGGTGGCAATCAGCCCCAGCATTTT.